This note documents a single TCR beta chain sequence. Its matching antigen is unknown. This sample was taken from a study of cytomegalovirus exposure and HLA in healthy donors. General observations from the study: Listed as cytomegalovirus-associated were around 160 TCR beta chains.

Amplification used 60 Vbeta primers and 13 Jbeta primers. Here immunoSEQ multiplex PCR was the method, and the copy in TCRdb shows in-frame clones only, minus some. This table has fewer than 200,000 clones, over 75% appearing once. The specimen was PBMCs. The TCR was taken from a man aged 40-49 years in good health and CMV-seronegative.

CDR3 DNA sequence: TGTGCCAGCAGCGCTGCGGTTTTCGGCAGTATGGAAGCTTTCTTT. Its protein product is CASSAAVFGSMEAFF. This sequence joins TRBV21-1 and TRBJ1-1. TRBV21-1 is a pseudogene segment. The CDR3 sequence is 15 residues long.